This T cell receptor beta chain came from a study of blood T cell repertoires in COVID-19. Study summary: PBMCs, B-cell-depleted T cells, or T cells were the source of the cDNA or gDNA that made up the material.

Clones were read by immunoSEQ multiplex PCR, and TCRdb kept only the in-frame ones, dropping some. The sample has more than 300,000 clones, more than 70% seen once. The specimen sequenced was PBMCs or T cells enriched from blood (not recorded which). The receptor was derived from a woman younger than 35 who had recovered from COVID-19.

The DNA for the CDR3 is TGTGCCAGTAGTATCCGGGCCCCACCTGAGGGTAATGAAAAACTGTTTTTT. It yields the protein CASSIRAPPEGNEKLFF. This chain joins TRBV19 and TRBJ1-4; D unresolved. The CDR3 is 17 residues long. The V end was cut by 3 bases, the J end by 4 bases, with 18 bases between. Germline assignment: CDR1 LNHDA and CDR2 SQIVND (reference sequence).